A single sample gave rise to the 15 T cell receptor beta chains below, sequenced in a study. TCRdb redid the calling of the 5' RACE reads with MiXCR, one entry per CDR3 protein. Of around 37,000 distinct CDR3 sequences in the sample, just under 30% were seen once. The sequencing sample was made of memory CD4+ T cells sorted from a lymph node. The subset denotes: memory CD4+ T cells, CD4+CD45RO+CD25-. These TCRs come from a female donor with breast cancer.

This clonotype has more than one count but fewer than ten. The V and J genes are TRBV20-1 and TRBJ2-1, with D possibly matching TRBD2 (6 bases). Germline lookup yields CDR1 DFQATT and CDR2 SNEGSKA (reference sequence). This CDR3 has 14 amino acids. Trimming cost V 3 bases and J 6 bases, with 15 bases left between them. CDR3 DNA sequence: TGCAGTGCTAGTCCGGGGGATCCACGCAATGAGCAGTTCTTC. Translating gives CSASPGDPRNEQFF.

This clonotype was seen more than once but under ten times. This chain uses TRBV27 with TRBJ2-7; D gene unclear. In germline, CDR1 is MNHEY, CDR2 SMNVEV (reference sequence). V was pared by 6 bases and J by 2 bases, with 20 bases between. The CDR3 is 16 amino acids. CDR3 coding DNA: TGTGCCAGCAGCCATAGCCGCGACGCATTAGCCTACGAGCAGTACTTC. It encodes CASSHSRDALAYEQYF.

This clonotype is medium-sized (0.01 to 0.1%) within its sample. The rearrangement uses TRBV7-2 and TRBJ2-1; D perhaps matches TRBD2 (5 bases). Trimming cost V 5 bases and J 2 bases, with 13 bases left between them. Germline-derived CDR1 and CDR2 are SGHTA and FQGNSA. There are 15 residues in the CDR3. The CDR3 nucleotides are TGTGCCAGCAGCCCCTCCGAGGGCGCCTACAATGAGCAGTTCTTC. It specifies CASSPSEGAYNEQFF. Drawing the rest from reference TRBV7-2 and TRBJ2-1, the complete variable domain is GAGVSQSPSNKVTEKGKDVELRCDPISGHTALYWYRQSLGQGLEFLIYFQGNSAPDKSGLPSDRFSAERTGGSVSTLTIQRTQQEDSAVYLCASSPSEGAYNEQFFGPGTRLTVL.

This clonotype has at least ten counts. The chain couples TRBV5-1 to TRBJ2-1, with 7 bases identical to TRBD1. This CDR3 has 16 residues. Germline assignment: CDR1 SGHRS and CDR2 YFSETQ. The ends lost 4 bases at V and 8 bases at J; junction bases unmatched: 15. This CDR3 is CASSTGVQGFFDEQFF. The CDR3 bases are TGCGCCAGCAGCACCGGTGTACAGGGGTTTTTCGATGAGCAGTTCTTC.

This clonotype is a singleton in its sample. The rearrangement uses TRBV5-1 and TRBJ2-7, with 11 bases that match TRBD1. Germline CDR1 and CDR2: SGHRS and YFSETQ. CDR3 size: 15 residues. Trimming took 10 bases from V and 1 from J; bases not matched to a gene: 10. CDR3 sequence: CAGGLGQGASYEQYF. CDR3 nucleotides: TGCGCCGGCGGCCTAGGACAGGGGGCGTCCTACGAGCAGTACTTC.

This clonotype was observed a few times. The V and J genes are TRBV28 and TRBJ2-7, with D maybe TRBD1 (5 bases). Trimming stripped 6 bases from V and 4 bases from J, with 10 bases between. Looked up from germline, CDR1 is MDHEN and CDR2 is SYDVKM. The CDR3 contains 12 residues. The DNA of the CDR3 is TGTGCCAGCAGCCCCAGGGTATACGAGCAGTACTTC. As protein: CASSPRVYEQYF.

This sequence joins TRBV20-1 and TRBJ2-7; no reliable D call. Deletions cut 0 bases from V and 6 bases from J, with 9 bases between. This CDR3 is 12 amino acids long. Germline CDR1 reads DFQATT; CDR2 reads SNEGSKA (reference sequence). The CDR3 bases are TGCAGTGCTAGAGAGCCCAGTTTCGAGCAGTACTTC. Translated: CSAREPSFEQYF.

This clonotype was picked up many times. This chain uses TRBV5-4 with TRBJ1-2, with D possibly being TRBD1 (5 bases). The CDR3 runs 14 residues. V lost 0 bases to trimming and J lost 2 bases, with 8 bases between them. Germline-derived CDR1 and CDR2 are SGHNT and YYREEE (reference sequence). The CDR3 nucleotides read TGTGCCAGCAGCTTGGATGGGGACAACTATGGCTACACCTTC. Its protein is CASSLDGDNYGYTF.

There are a few counts of this clonotype. The chain combines TRBV6-1 with TRBJ2-3; the match to TRBD2 covers 9 bases. From germline, CDR1 is MNHNS and CDR2 SASEGT. This CDR3 has 18 amino acids. Trimming removed 0 bases from V and 1 base from J; junction bases left unmatched: 8. In nucleotides, the CDR3 is TGTGCCAGCAGTGAAGCCGCAGCGGGAGGATCTGGCACAGATACGCAGTATTTT. Its protein is CASSEAAAGGSGTDTQYF.

This chain links TRBV5-4 with TRBJ2-7; D gene uncertain. The CDR3 runs 12 residues. Germline CDR1 and CDR2: SGHNT and YYREEE (reference sequence). The V gene lost 6 bases and the J gene lost 5 bases, with 12 bases spanning the gap. The CDR3 is CASNDNPNEQYF. CDR3 sequence (DNA): TGTGCCAGCAACGATAACCCTAACGAGCAGTACTTC.

The V call is TRBV4-1, the J call TRBJ2-5; D unresolved. V gave up 4 bases and J gave up 0 bases, with 6 bases separating them. Germline CDR1 is MGHRA and CDR2 is YSYEKL. The CDR3 is 13 amino acids. The CDR3, as DNA: TGCGCCAGCAGCCGCCGGGACCAAGAGACCCAGTACTTC. Amino acid sequence: CASSRRDQETQYF.

The chain recombines TRBV7-2 with TRBJ2-1; D perhaps matches TRBD1 (5 bases). Between the trimmed V and J ends, which lost 2 bases and 2 bases, there was a span of 10 bases. CDR3 size: 15 residues. CDR1 and CDR2 (germline): SGHTA, FQGNSA. The CDR3 here is CASSLLGDPYNEQFF. The CDR3 DNA reads as TGTGCCAGCAGCTTATTAGGGGATCCCTACAATGAGCAGTTCTTC.

This clonotype was detected ten times or more. The chain carries TRBV20-1 and TRBJ2-7; 8 positions agree with TRBD2. The length of the CDR3 is 13 residues. Trimming removed 7 bases from V and 0 bases from J; junction bases left unmatched: 5. Germline CDR1 and CDR2: DFQATT and SNEGSKA (reference sequence). CDR3 amino acids: CSGLTSDSYEQYF. The CDR3 nucleotides read TGCAGTGGCCTGACTAGCGACTCCTACGAGCAGTACTTC.

The gene calls are TRBV29-1 and TRBJ2-5; D tentatively reads TRBD1 or TRBD2 (5 bases each). Germline assignment: CDR1 SQVTM and CDR2 ANQGSEA. The CDR3 has 13 residues. V lost 6 bases and J lost 4, with 15 bases in between. The chain's CDR3 is CSVEGQGPETQYF. In DNA form, the CDR3 reads TGCAGCGTCGAGGGCCAGGGCCCAGAGACCCAGTACTTC.

The V and J genes are TRBV24-1 and TRBJ2-2; TRBD1 matches at 9 bases. Germline CDR1 and CDR2: KGHDR and SFDVKD. V lost 5 bases, J lost 3 bases, and 9 bases stayed unmatched. CDR3 size: 17 residues. CDR3: CATSGPRDRVYTGELFF. CDR3 coding DNA: TGTGCCACCAGTGGACCGAGGGACAGGGTTTACACCGGGGAGCTGTTTTTT.